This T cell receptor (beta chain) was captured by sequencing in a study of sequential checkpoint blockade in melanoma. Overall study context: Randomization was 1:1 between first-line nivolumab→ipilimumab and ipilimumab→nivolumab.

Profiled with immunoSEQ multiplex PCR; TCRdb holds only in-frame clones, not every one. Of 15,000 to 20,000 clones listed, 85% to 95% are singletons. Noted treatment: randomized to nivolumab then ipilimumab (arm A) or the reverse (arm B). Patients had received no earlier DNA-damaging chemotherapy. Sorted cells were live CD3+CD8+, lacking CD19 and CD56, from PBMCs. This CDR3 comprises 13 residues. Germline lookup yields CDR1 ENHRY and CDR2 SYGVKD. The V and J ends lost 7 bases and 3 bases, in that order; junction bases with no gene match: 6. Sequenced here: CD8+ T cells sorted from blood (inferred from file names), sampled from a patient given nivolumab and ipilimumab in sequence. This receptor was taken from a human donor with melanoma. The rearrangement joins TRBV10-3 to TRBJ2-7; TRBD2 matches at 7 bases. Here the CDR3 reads CAIKGAGVYEQYF. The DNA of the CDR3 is TGTGCCATCAAAGGGGCGGGAGTCTACGAGCAGTACTTC.